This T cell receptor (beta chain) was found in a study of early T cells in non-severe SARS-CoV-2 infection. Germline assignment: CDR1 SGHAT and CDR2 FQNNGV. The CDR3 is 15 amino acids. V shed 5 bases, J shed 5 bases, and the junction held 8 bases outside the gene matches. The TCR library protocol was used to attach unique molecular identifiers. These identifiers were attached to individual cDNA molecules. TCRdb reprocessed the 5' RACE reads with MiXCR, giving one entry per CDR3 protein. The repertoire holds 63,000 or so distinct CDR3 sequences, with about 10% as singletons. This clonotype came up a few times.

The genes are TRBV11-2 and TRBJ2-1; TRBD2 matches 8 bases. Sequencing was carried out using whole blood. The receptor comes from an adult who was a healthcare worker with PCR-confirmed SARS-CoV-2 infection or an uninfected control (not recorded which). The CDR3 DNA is TGTGCCAGCAGCCTTAGCGGGAAGAATAACAATGAGCAGTTCTTC. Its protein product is CASSLSGKNNNEQFF. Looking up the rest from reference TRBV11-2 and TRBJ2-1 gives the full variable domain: EAGVAQSPRYKIIEKRQSVAFWCNPISGHATLYWYQQILGQGPKLLIQFQNNGVVDDSQLPKDRFSAERLKGVDSTLKIQPAKLEDSAVYLCASSLSGKNNNEQFFGPGTRLTVL.